This is a list of T cell receptor beta chains from one sample in a study of blood T cell repertoires in COVID-19. The repertoire was sequenced with immunoSEQ multiplex PCR; TCRdb's copy has only in-frame clones and lacks some. This table has approximately 160,000 clones, approximately 85% appearing once. Input material: peripheral blood. The receptors were gathered from a man in his 60s who had recovered from COVID-19. Both conserved end residues are part of each CDR3. The D gene is left open where the match is weak. Size is stated for part of the rows, as once, few or many counts, or as a class when the clone is expanded.

clone_size | j_call | v_call | cdr3_length | d_call | cdr3_aa | cdr3_nt
. | TRBJ1-4 | TRBV7-6 | 12 | . | CASSFAGEKLFF | TGTGCCAGCAGCTTTGCGGGTGAAAAACTGTTTTTT
. | TRBJ1-5 | TRBV19 | 13 | TRBD1 | CASIRGRDQPQHF | TGTGCCAGTATCAGGGGGCGCGATCAGCCCCAGCATTTT
. | TRBJ2-5 | TRBV25-1 | 14 | . | CASSVAGTGETQYF | TGTGCCAGCAGTGTTGCAGGGACTGGAGAGACCCAGTACTTC
. | TRBJ2-7 | TRBV5-4 | 14 | . | CASSLEGWYDEQYF | TGTGCCAGCAGCTTGGAGGGGTGGTACGACGAGCAGTACTTC
. | TRBJ2-3 | TRBV7-9 | 11 | . | CASTRGDTQYF | TGTGCCAGCACTCGCGGGGATACGCAGTATTTT
. | TRBJ2-7 | TRBV7-9 | 13 | . | CASSLASPYEQYF | TGTGCCAGCAGCTTAGCCTCCCCTTACGAGCAGTACTTC
. | TRBJ2-7 | TRBV6-2/TRBV6-3 | 13 | . | CASSPDTSYEQYF | TGTGCCAGCAGTCCGGACACTTCCTACGAGCAGTACTTC
. | TRBJ2-2 | TRBV7-3 | 16 | TRBD1 | CASSPGGQGNTGELFF | TGTGCCAGCAGCCCCGGGGGACAGGGTAACACCGGGGAGCTGTTTTTT
. | TRBJ2-2 | TRBV6-5 | 13 | TRBD2 | CASSLLAGGELFF | TGTGCCAGCAGTCTACTAGCGGGCGGGGAGCTGTTTTTT
. | TRBJ2-5 | TRBV9 | 15 | TRBD1 | CASSEGQGDQETQYF | TGTGCCAGCAGCGAGGGACAGGGGGACCAAGAGACCCAGTACTTC
. | TRBJ2-5 | TRBV3-1/TRBV3-2 | 17 | . | CASSTRLTGGVQETQYF | TGTGCCAGCAGCACCCGTCTAACAGGGGGGGTTCAAGAGACCCAGTACTTC
. | TRBJ2-1 | TRBV18 | 16 | TRBD2 | CASSPGLAGGQDEQFF | TGTGCCAGCTCACCCGGACTAGCGGGGGGGCAGGATGAGCAGTTCTTC
. | TRBJ1-1 | TRBV15 | 15 | . | CATSRDYEGITEAFF | TGTGCCACCAGCAGAGATTACGAGGGAATCACTGAAGCTTTCTTT
. | TRBJ1-6 | TRBV6-2/TRBV6-3 | 16 | TRBD1 | CASSSRDSFRNSPLHF | TGTGCCAGCAGTTCTAGGGACAGTTTTCGGAATTCACCCCTCCACTTT
. | TRBJ1-5 | TRBV5-1 | 11 | . | CATEPHQPQHF | TGCGCCACCGAGCCCCATCAGCCCCAGCATTTT
. | TRBJ2-7 | TRBV11-2 | 14 | . | CASSFLTSGGEQYF | TGTGCCAGCAGCTTCCTGACATCCGGGGGCGAGCAGTACTTC
. | TRBJ2-7 | TRBV15 | 15 | . | CATSRGERHSYEQYF | TGTGCCACCAGCAGAGGGGAGCGGCACTCCTACGAGCAGTACTTC
. | TRBJ2-7 | TRBV7-3 | 13 | . | CASSLVVGVEQYF | TGTGCCAGCAGCTTAGTGGTAGGGGTTGAGCAGTACTTC
few | TRBJ1-1 | TRBV27 | 14 | . | CASSFSGFATEAFF | TGTGCCAGCAGTTTCTCAGGGTTTGCCACTGAAGCTTTCTTT
. | TRBJ2-2 | TRBV7-2 | 16 | . | CASSLGLGPGTGELFF | TGTGCCAGCAGCTTAGGACTCGGGCCCGGCACCGGGGAACTGTTTTTT
. | TRBJ1-2 | TRBV29-1 | 10 | . | CSVTTVGYTF | TGCAGCGTGACGACTGTTGGCTACACCTTC
. | TRBJ1-6 | TRBV19 | 14 | TRBD1 | CASRHQGEVAPLHF | TGTGCCAGTAGGCATCAGGGGGAGGTGGCACCCCTCCACTTT
once | TRBJ2-3 | TRBV7-2 | 18 | TRBD2 | CASSLGLAGVASTDTQYF | TGTGCCAGCAGCTTAGGGCTAGCGGGGGTTGCTAGCACAGATACGCAGTATTTT
. | TRBJ1-1 | TRBV24-1 | 17 | TRBD1 | CATSGDRFQGGNTEAFF | TGTGCCACCAGTGGGGACAGGTTCCAAGGGGGGAACACTGAAGCTTTCTTT
. | TRBJ2-3 | TRBV7-3 | 14 | . | CASSLGHNTDTQYF | TGTGCCAGCAGCTTAGGCCACAACACAGATACGCAGTATTTT
few | TRBJ1-4 | TRBV9 | 13 | TRBD1 | CASSATGSEKLFF | TGTGCCAGCAGCGCGACAGGGTCCGAAAAACTGTTTTTT
. | TRBJ1-2 | TRBV6-5 | 14 | . | CASSPLVRDYGYTF | TGTGCCAGCAGTCCCCTCGTCAGGGACTATGGCTACACCTTC
. | TRBJ2-2 | TRBV19 | 14 | . | CASSIFQGDGELFF | TGTGCCAGTAGTATATTTCAGGGCGACGGGGAGCTGTTTTTT
. | TRBJ2-5 | TRBV14 | 15 | TRBD2 | CASSQKGLARETQYF | TGTGCCAGCAGCCAGAAGGGACTAGCCAGGGAGACCCAGTACTTC
. | TRBJ2-1 | TRBV9 | 14 | . | CASSSRDSYNEQFF | TGTGCCAGCAGCTCACGGGACTCCTACAATGAGCAGTTCTTC
. | TRBJ1-3 | TRBV9 | 15 | . | CASSPQGANGNTIYF | TGTGCCAGCAGCCCCCAAGGGGCGAACGGAAACACCATATATTTT
. | TRBJ1-4 | TRBV19 | 19 | . | CASSIGEQEGIGSGEKLFF | TGTGCCAGTAGTATAGGTGAGCAGGAGGGCATCGGTTCGGGTGAAAAACTGTTTTTT
. | TRBJ2-7 | TRBV2 | 15 | TRBD1 | CASSPDRGLPREQYF | TGTGCCAGCAGTCCAGACAGGGGGCTTCCCCGCGAGCAGTACTTC
. | TRBJ1-2 | TRBV7-9 | 15 | . | CASSFSDTGFYGYTF | TGTGCCAGCAGCTTTTCCGACACAGGGTTCTATGGCTACACCTTC
few | TRBJ1-6 | TRBV7-2 | 14 | TRBD1 | CASEGTGWNSPLHF | TGTGCCAGTGAGGGGACAGGGTGGAATTCACCCCTCCACTTT
. | TRBJ1-2 | TRBV27 | 13 | . | CASSFSRNYGYTF | TGTGCCAGCAGTTTTTCGAGGAATTATGGCTACACCTTC
. | TRBJ1-3 | TRBV6-5 | 14 | TRBD1 | CASRRQGYGNTIYF | TGTGCCAGCAGACGACAGGGTTATGGAAACACCATATATTTT
. | TRBJ1-4 | TRBV19 | 20 | TRBD1 | CASSIRGKSRFLATNEKLFF | TGTGCCAGTAGTATCAGGGGGAAATCCCGATTTCTTGCAACTAATGAAAAACTGTTTTTT
. | TRBJ1-1 | TRBV29-1 | 14 | . | CSVEVALMNTEAFF | TGCAGCGTTGAGGTGGCTCTTATGAACACTGAAGCTTTCTTT
. | TRBJ1-2 | TRBV30 | 15 | TRBD1 | CAWVGQGASNYGYTF | TGTGCCTGGGTGGGACAGGGGGCCTCTAACTATGGCTACACCTTC
. | TRBJ1-1 | TRBV3-1/TRBV3-2 | 13 | TRBD1 | CATNLGQGGGAFF | TGTGCCACCAACCTGGGACAGGGCGGTGGAGCTTTCTTT
. | TRBJ1-2 | TRBV2 | 14 | . | CASSLQGPNYGYTF | TGTGCCAGCAGCCTACAGGGACCCAACTATGGCTACACCTTC
. | TRBJ1-2 | TRBV7-9 | 13 | TRBD1 | CASSLGQGHGYTF | TGTGCCAGCAGCTTAGGACAGGGCCATGGCTACACCTTC
few | TRBJ1-1 | TRBV6-5 | 13 | . | CASSWGVNTEAFF | TGTGCCAGCAGTTGGGGCGTGAACACTGAAGCTTTCTTT
. | TRBJ1-6 | TRBV9 | 14 | . | CASSVRQMNSPLHF | TGTGCCAGCAGCGTCAGACAGATGAATTCACCCCTCCACTTT
. | TRBJ1-1 | TRBV11-3 | 13 | TRBD1 | CASSVPGTGLTFF | TGTGCCAGCAGCGTCCCCGGGACAGGGTTGACTTTCTTT
once | TRBJ2-2 | TRBV13 | 18 | . | CASSLGGWGRANTGELFF | TGTGCCAGCAGCTTAGGCGGTTGGGGCAGGGCGAACACCGGGGAGCTGTTTTTT
. | TRBJ2-7 | TRBV14 | 13 | TRBD1 | CASSQVGQSGQYF | TGTGCCAGCAGCCAAGTGGGACAGTCGGGGCAGTACTTC
. | TRBJ2-7 | TRBV4-1 | 15 | . | CASSQREGGDYEQYF | TGCGCCAGCAGCCAAAGGGAAGGGGGGGACTACGAGCAGTACTTC
. | TRBJ1-1 | TRBV29-1 | 14 | TRBD1 | CSVGTGATNTEAFF | TGCAGCGTCGGGACAGGGGCGACTAACACTGAAGCTTTCTTT
once | TRBJ2-1 | TRBV11-2 | 14 | . | CASSFSSSYNEQFF | TGTGCCAGCAGCTTCTCGAGCTCCTACAATGAGCAGTTCTTC
. | TRBJ1-4 | TRBV6-2/TRBV6-3 | 15 | . | CASSPYRVRNEKLFF | TGTGCCAGCAGTCCATACAGGGTACGGAATGAAAAACTGTTTTTT
. | TRBJ2-1 | TRBV7-3 | 16 | TRBD2 | CASSQLAGEPYNEQFF | TGTGCCAGCAGCCAGCTAGCGGGAGAACCTTACAATGAGCAGTTCTTC
. | TRBJ1-1 | TRBV2 | 14 | . | CASRLTGNPTEAFF | TGTGCCAGCAGGCTGACAGGCAACCCCACTGAAGCTTTCTTT
. | TRBJ1-2 | TRBV6-5 | 12 | . | CASRRGGEGYTF | TGTGCCAGCAGGAGGGGGGGGGAAGGCTACACCTTC
. | TRBJ2-5 | TRBV7-9 | 15 | TRBD2 | CASTVTSGGAETQYF | TGTGCCAGCACCGTGACTAGCGGGGGGGCAGAGACCCAGTACTTC
few | TRBJ2-1 | TRBV7-2 | 13 | . | CASSFSGDNEQFF | TGTGCCAGCAGCTTTAGCGGTGACAATGAGCAGTTCTTC
. | TRBJ2-1 | TRBV6-5 | 13 | TRBD1 | CASNNQGAYEQFF | TGTGCCAGCAACAATCAGGGGGCCTATGAGCAGTTCTTC
. | TRBJ2-5 | TRBV15 | 13 | TRBD1 | CATSRNRGETQYF | TGTGCCACCAGCAGGAACAGGGGCGAGACCCAGTACTTC
. | TRBJ2-1 | TRBV11-2 | 15 | TRBD1 | CASSHRRQGAFEQFF | TGTGCCAGCAGCCACCGTAGACAGGGGGCGTTTGAGCAGTTCTTC